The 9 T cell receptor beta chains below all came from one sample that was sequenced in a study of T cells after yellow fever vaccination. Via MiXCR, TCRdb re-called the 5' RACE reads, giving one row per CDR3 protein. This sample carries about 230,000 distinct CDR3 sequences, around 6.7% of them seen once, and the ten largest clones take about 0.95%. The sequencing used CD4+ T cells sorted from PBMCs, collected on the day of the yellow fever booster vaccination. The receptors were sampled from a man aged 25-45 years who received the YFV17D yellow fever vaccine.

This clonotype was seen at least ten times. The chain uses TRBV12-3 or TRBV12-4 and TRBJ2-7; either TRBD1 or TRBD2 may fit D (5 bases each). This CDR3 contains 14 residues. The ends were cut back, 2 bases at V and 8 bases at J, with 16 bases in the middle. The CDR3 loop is CASSLYGTASQQYF. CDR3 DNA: TGTGCCAGCAGTTTATACGGGACGGCCTCACAGCAGTACTTC.

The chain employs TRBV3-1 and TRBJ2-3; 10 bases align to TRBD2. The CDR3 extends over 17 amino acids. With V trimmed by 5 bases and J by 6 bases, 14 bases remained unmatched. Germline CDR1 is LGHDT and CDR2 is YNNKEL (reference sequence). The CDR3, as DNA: TGTGCCAGCAGCAAACGAACTAGCGGGAACCAGTCTGATACGCAGTATTTT. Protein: CASSKRTSGNQSDTQYF.

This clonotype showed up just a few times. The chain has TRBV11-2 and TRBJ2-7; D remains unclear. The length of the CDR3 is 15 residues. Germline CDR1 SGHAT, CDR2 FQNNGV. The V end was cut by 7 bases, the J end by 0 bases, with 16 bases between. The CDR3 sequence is CASTPNPVASYEQYF. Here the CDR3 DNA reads TGTGCCAGCACCCCAAACCCGGTGGCCTCCTACGAGCAGTACTTC.

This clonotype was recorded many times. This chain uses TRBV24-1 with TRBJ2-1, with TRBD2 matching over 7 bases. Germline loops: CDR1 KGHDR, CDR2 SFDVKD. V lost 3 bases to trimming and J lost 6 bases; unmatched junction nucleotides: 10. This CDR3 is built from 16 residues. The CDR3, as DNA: TGTGCCACCAGTGATCCCGCGGGAGATGGAGGCAATGAGCAGTTCTTC. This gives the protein CATSDPAGDGGNEQFF.

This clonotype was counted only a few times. The CDR3 loop reads CAWRAPAAGGYTF. For the CDR3, the DNA is TGTGCCTGGAGGGCCCCTGCCGCAGGTGGCTACACCTTC. The chain carries TRBV30 and TRBJ1-2, with D unresolved. Germline CDR1 and CDR2: GTSNPN and SVGIG (reference sequence). This CDR3 has 13 amino acids. Trimming left V 3 bases short and J 7 bases short, with 15 bases between.

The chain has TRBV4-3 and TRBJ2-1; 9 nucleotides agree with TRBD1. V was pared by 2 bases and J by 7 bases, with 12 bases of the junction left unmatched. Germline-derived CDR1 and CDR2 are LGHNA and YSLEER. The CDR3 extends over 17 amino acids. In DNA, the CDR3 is TGCGCCAGCAGCCAACTCAAAGGAGGGACAGGGAGGAATGAGCAGTTCTTC. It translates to CASSQLKGGTGRNEQFF.

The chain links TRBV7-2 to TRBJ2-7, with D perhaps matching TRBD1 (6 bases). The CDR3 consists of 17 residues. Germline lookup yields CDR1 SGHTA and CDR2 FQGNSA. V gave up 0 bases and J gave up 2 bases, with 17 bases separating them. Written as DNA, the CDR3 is TGTGCCAGCAGCTTAGCTGTTCGACCAGGGGCTCCCTACGAGCAGTACTTC. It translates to CASSLAVRPGAPYEQYF.

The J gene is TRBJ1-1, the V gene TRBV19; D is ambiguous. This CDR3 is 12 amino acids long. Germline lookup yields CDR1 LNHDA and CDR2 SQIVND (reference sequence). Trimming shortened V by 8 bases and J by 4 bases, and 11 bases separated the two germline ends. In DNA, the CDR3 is TGTGCCAGTTCTGACGGGTCCACTGAAGCTTTCTTT. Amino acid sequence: CASSDGSTEAFF. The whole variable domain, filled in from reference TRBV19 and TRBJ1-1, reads DGGITQSPKYLFRKEGQNVTLSCEQNLNHDAMYWYRQDPGQGLRLIYYSQIVNDFQKGDIAEGYSVSREKKESFPLTVTSAQKNPTAFYLCASSDGSTEAFFGQGTRLTVV.

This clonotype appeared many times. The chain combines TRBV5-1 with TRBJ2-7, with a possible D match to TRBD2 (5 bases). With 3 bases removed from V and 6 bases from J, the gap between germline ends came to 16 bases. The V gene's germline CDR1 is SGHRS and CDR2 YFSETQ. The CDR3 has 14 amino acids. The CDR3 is CASSSQTGSGEQYF. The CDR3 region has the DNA TGCGCCAGCAGCTCCCAGACGGGGTCGGGCGAGCAGTACTTC.